This TCR beta chain was captured in a study of T-cell reconstitution after alpha-beta-depleted transplantation in children. This clonotype was picked up a small number of times. V lost 5 bases to trimming and J lost 10 bases, with 17 bases between them. The CDR3 spans 13 residues. Per germline, CDR1 LGHNA and CDR2 YNFKEQ. TCRbeta library preparation incorporated unique molecular identifiers. TCRdb reprocessed the PCR reads via MiXCR and lists one record per CDR3 protein. The table has over 100,000 distinct CDR3 sequences, about 8% seen once. The receptor was isolated from a boy between 2 and 10 years old with acute lymphoblastic leukemia, due to receive a stem cell transplant. Specimen: PBMCs, collected before TCRalphabeta/CD19-depleted stem cell transplant. This chain connects TRBV4-2 to TRBJ1-1; possible D gene TRBD1, 5 bases. In DNA form, the CDR3 reads TGTGCCAGCAGCGATCAACAGGAAACCACAGCTTTCTTT. Translated, it gives CASSDQQETTAFF.